The 2 T cell receptor beta chains below come from one sample, sequenced in a study of blood T cell repertoires in COVID-19 (dated by TCRdb to 2019 to 2021). Receptors were amplified or captured by the immunoSEQ multiplex PCR assay. TCRdb retrieved this table from immuneACCESS and kept in-frame rearrangements only. Not all clones are present; in checked studies, unresolved V genes account for under half, and no reason is known for the remainder. This sample gives roughly 330,000 clones in total; roughly 87% of them show up just once. The ten largest make up roughly 8.9% of the sample. Material: peripheral blood. These receptors all stem from a man aged 25 to 40 with COVID-19, enrolled during active disease.

A word on this clone: Distinct nucleotide sequences in the sample also encode this CDR3. The rearrangement joins TRBV7-2 to TRBJ2-5; 7 positions match TRBD2. V gave up 1 base and J gave up 4 bases; unmatched junction bases: 0. CDR3 length equals 13 residues. Germline V gene data show CDR1 as SGHTA and CDR2 as FQGNSA. As DNA, the CDR3 is TGTGCCAGCAGCTTAGGGGGGGGAGAGACCCAGTACTTC. Translation gives CASSLGGGETQYF.

The V gene is TRBV28, the J gene TRBJ1-2; 8 bases map to TRBD1. Per the germline V gene, CDR1 is MDHEN and CDR2 is SYDVKM. This CDR3 region has 15 residues. The V segment lost 7 bases and the J segment 0 bases; nucleotides outside the gene matches: 7. CDR3 protein: CASITRTGSNYGYTF. The DNA for the CDR3 is TGTGCCAGCATAACCCGGACAGGGTCTAACTATGGCTACACCTTC.